This T cell receptor (beta chain) was identified during a study of blood T cell repertoires in COVID-19. Study-level information: PBMCs, B-cell-depleted T cells, or T cells provided the cDNA or gDNA that made up the material.

In regard to this clone: The identical CDR3 is also encoded by other nucleotide sequences in the sample.

How the authors handled the data: Using reference gene primer amplification, nucleated cell counts were estimated. Profiled with immunoSEQ multiplex PCR; TCRdb holds only in-frame clones, not every one. D and trimming were read from the DNA, whereas the V and J calls and clone size are those reported in that table. Of about 80,000 clones in the sample, roughly 87% were seen once. This receptor was identified in a woman older than 75 with active or convalescent COVID-19. Sequenced material: peripheral blood.

CDR3 residues: CASSRTSGRDYEQYF. In DNA form, the CDR3 reads TGTGCCAGCAGCCGGACTAGCGGGAGGGACTACGAGCAGTACTTC. The V gene is TRBV5-4, the J gene TRBJ2-7, with TRBD2 identical over 15 bases. Germline values: CDR1 SGHNT, CDR2 YYREEE (reference sequence). The CDR3 runs to 15 residues. V shed 4 bases and J 3 bases; nucleotides not matched to a gene: 2.